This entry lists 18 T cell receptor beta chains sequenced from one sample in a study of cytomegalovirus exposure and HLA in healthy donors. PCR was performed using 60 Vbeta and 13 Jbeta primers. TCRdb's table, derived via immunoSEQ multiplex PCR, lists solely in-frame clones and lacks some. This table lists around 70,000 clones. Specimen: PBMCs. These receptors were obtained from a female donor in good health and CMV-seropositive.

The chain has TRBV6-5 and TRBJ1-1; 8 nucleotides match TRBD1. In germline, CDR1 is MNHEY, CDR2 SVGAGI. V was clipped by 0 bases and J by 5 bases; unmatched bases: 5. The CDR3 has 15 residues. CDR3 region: CASSYSGQAGTEAFF. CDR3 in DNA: TGTGCCAGCAGTTACTCGGGACAGGCGGGGACTGAAGCTTTCTTT.

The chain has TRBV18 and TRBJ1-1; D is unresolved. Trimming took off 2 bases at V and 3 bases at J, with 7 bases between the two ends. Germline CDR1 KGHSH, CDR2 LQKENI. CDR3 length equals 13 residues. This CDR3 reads CASSPTRDTEAFF. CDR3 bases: TGTGCCAGCTCACCAACTCGAGACACTGAAGCTTTCTTT.

CDR3 sequence (DNA): TGTGCCAGCTCACCACCGACTGAGTCTGAGCAGTACTTC. Its translation: CASSPPTESEQYF. The chain is built from TRBV18 and TRBJ2-7; D gene uncertain. The CDR3 contains 13 residues. V was trimmed by 0 bases and J by 7 bases, leaving 10 bases between them. The germline gives CDR1 KGHSH, CDR2 LQKENI.

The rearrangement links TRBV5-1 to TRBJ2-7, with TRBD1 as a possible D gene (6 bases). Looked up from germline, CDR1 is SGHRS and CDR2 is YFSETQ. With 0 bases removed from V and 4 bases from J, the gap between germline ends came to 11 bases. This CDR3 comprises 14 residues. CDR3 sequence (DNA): TGCGCCAGCAGCTTGGGCCAGGGGATTTACGAGCAGTACTTC. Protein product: CASSLGQGIYEQYF.

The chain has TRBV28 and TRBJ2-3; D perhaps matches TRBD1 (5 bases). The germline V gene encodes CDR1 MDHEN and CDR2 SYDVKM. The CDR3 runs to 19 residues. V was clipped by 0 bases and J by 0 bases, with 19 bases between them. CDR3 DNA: TGTGCCAGCAGTTTATGGGCTTCCGAGACAGCGACTAGCACAGATACGCAGTATTTT. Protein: CASSLWASETATSTDTQYF.

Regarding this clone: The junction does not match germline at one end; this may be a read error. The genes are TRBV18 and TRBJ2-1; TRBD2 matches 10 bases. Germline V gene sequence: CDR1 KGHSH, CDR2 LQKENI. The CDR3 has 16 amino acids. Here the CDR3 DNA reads TGTGCCAGCTCCCCACCTAGCGGGAGCTCCTACAATGAGCAGTTCTTC. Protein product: CASSPPSGSSYNEQFF.

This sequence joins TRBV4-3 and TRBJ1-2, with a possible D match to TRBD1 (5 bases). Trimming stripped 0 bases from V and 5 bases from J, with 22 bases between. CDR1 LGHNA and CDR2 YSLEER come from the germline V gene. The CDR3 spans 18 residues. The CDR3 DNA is TGCGCCAGCAGCCAAGAGGTGCAAGGGTGGGGCCGAGAATATGGCTACACCTTC. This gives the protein CASSQEVQGWGREYGYTF.

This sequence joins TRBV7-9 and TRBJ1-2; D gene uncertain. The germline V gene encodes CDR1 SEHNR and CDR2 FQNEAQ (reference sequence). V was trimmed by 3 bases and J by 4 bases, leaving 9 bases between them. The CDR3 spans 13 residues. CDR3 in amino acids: CASSLSLVYGYTF. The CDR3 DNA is TGTGCCAGCAGCTTGAGTTTAGTCTATGGCTACACCTTC.

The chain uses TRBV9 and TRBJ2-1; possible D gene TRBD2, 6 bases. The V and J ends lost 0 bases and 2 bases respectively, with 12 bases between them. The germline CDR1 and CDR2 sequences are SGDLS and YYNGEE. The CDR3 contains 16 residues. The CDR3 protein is CASSVAGGTTYNEQFF. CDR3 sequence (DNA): TGTGCCAGCAGCGTAGCTGGCGGGACCACCTACAATGAGCAGTTCTTC.

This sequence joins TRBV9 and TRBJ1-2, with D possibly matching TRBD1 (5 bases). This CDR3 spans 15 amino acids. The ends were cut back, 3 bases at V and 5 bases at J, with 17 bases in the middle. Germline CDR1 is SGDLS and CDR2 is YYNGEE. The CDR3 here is CASSGRGGGDYGYTF. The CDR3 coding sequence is TGTGCCAGCAGCGGCCGGGGCGGGGGGGATTATGGCTACACCTTC.

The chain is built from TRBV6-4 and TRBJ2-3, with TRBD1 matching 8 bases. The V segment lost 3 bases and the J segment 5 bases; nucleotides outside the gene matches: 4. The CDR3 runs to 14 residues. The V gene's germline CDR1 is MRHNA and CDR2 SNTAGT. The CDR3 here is CASSEQQGEDTQYF. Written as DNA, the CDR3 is TGTGCCAGCAGTGAGCAACAGGGGGAAGATACGCAGTATTTT.

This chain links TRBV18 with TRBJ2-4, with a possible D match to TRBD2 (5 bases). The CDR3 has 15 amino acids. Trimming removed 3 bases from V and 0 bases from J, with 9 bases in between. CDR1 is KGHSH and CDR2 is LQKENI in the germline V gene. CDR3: CASSPGELAKNIQYF. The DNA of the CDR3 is TGTGCCAGCTCACCGGGAGAATTAGCCAAAAACATTCAGTACTTC.

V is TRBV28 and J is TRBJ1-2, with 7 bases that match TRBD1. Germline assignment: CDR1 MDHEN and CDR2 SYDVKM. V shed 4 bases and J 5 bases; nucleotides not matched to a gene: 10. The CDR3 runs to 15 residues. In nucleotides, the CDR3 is TGTGCCAGCAGTTCCACAGGGGTGGTAAGGTATGGCTACACCTTC. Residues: CASSSTGVVRYGYTF.

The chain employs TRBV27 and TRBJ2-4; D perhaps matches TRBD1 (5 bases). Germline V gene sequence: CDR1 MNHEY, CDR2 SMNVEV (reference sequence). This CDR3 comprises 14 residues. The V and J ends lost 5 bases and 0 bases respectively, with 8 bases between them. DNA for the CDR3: TGTGCCAGCAGTGACCAGGGAGCCAAAAACATTCAGTACTTC. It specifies CASSDQGAKNIQYF.

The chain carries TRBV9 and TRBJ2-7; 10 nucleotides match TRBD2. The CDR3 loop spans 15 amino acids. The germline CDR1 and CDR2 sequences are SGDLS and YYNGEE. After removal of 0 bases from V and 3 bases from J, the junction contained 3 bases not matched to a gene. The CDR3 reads CASSVETSGIYEQYF. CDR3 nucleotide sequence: TGTGCCAGCAGCGTAGAAACTAGCGGGATCTACGAGCAGTACTTC.

CDR3: CASSRRSAGQETQYF. CDR3 DNA: TGTGCCAGCAGCCGCCGATCGGCGGGTCAAGAGACCCAGTACTTC. The chain carries TRBV11-2 and TRBJ2-5, with D possibly TRBD2 on 5 matching bases. This CDR3 has 15 residues. Per the germline V gene, CDR1 is SGHAT and CDR2 is FQNNGV. Trimming cost V 5 bases and J 2 bases, with 15 bases left between them.

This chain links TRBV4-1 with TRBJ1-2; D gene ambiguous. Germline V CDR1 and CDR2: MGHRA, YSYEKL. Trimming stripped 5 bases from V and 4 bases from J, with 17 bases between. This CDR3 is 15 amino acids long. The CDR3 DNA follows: TGCGCCAGCAGCGGCGGGAGTAGGGTCCCCTATGGCTACACCTTC. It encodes CASSGGSRVPYGYTF.

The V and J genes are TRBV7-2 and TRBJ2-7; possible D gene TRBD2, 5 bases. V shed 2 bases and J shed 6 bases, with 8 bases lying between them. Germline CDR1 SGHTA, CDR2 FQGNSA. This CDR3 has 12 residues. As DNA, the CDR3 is TGTGCCAGCAGCTTATATGGAGGCGAGCAGTACTTC. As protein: CASSLYGGEQYF.